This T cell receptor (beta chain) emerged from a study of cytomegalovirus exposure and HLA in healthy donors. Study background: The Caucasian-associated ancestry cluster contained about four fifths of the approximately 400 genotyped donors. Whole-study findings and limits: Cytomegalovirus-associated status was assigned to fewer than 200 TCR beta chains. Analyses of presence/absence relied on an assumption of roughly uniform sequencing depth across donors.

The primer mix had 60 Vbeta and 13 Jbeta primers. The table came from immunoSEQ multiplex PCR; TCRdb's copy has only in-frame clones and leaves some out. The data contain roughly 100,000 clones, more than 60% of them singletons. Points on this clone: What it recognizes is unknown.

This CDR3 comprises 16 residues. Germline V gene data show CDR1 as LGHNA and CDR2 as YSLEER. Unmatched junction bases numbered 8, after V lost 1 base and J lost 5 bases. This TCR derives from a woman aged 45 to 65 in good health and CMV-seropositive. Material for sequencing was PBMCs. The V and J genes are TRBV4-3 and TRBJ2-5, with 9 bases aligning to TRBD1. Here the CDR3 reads CASSQGGQQGAETQYF. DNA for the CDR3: TGCGCCAGCAGCCAAGGAGGGCAACAGGGGGCGGAGACCCAGTACTTC.